This T cell receptor (beta chain) was sequenced in a study of shared clonotypes between healthy human individuals. Regarding the study as a whole: What rarefaction showed was incomplete sorted-subset sequencing despite large depth. Read depth was anticipated to influence clonotype sharing among donors.

CDR1 is SGHAT, CDR2 FQNNGV, per germline. J was trimmed by 1 base and V by 5 bases; bases with no gene match: 6. The CDR3 extends over 15 amino acids. CD45RO-negative CD8 cells positively selected for CCR7 made up the naive population, which excluded terminally differentiated effector memory CD45RA+ cells. Concerning this clone itself: Its antigen is as yet unknown. This same CDR3 is encoded by further DNA sequences in the sample.

Sequencing was performed with immunoSEQ multiplex PCR; in TCRdb, only in-frame clones are kept and a portion is missing. The data contain around 2,000,000 clones, roughly 95% of them singletons. The sample comprised naive CD8+ T cells sorted from blood. This receptor was taken from a man aged 18 to 30 in good health. The V gene is TRBV11-2, the J gene TRBJ2-7, with TRBD1 matching over 9 bases. The CDR3 loop is CASSPGQGGSYEQYF. CDR3 sequence (DNA): TGTGCCAGCAGCCCGGGACAGGGTGGTTCCTACGAGCAGTACTTC.